This record concerns one T cell receptor beta chain sequence. The V and J ends lost 2 bases and 3 bases respectively, with 13 bases between them. The CDR3 is made up of 15 amino acids. Germline lookup yields CDR1 MNHEY and CDR2 SMNVEV (reference sequence). The data are from a study of blood T cell repertoires in COVID-19. Study in general: Spain, Italy and the United States supplied samples that represented acute and convalescent COVID-19. In each case, the material was cDNA or gDNA derived from T cells, B-cell-depleted T cells, or PBMCs.

Clones were sequenced by immunoSEQ multiplex PCR, and TCRdb holds only the in-frame ones, with some missing. The profile shows 150,000 to 200,000 clones, around 80% of them singletons. The origin of this receptor is a woman older than 75 with active or convalescent COVID-19. The chain employs TRBV27 and TRBJ1-2, with D perhaps TRBD1 (6 bases). Sequenced material: peripheral blood. The CDR3 DNA follows: TGTGCCAGCAGTTTAGGCCCAAACAGGGACTATGGCTACACCTTC. Translating gives CASSLGPNRDYGYTF.